Listed below are T cell receptor beta chains from one sample, sequenced in a study of blood T cell repertoires in COVID-19. The repertoire was sequenced with immunoSEQ multiplex PCR; TCRdb's copy has only in-frame clones and lacks some. The sample consists of 110,000 to 150,000 clones, around three quarters of them appearing once. The sample comprised peripheral blood. All receptors come from a man aged 55 to 70 with acute or convalescent COVID-19. The CDR3 runs from the conserved cysteine through the conserved F or W. The D gene is left open where the match is weak. Rows may omit the clone size; those that give it use once, few, many or a size class.

J: TRBJ2-2; D: TRBD1; size: .; V: TRBV19; DNA: TGTGCCAGTAATACAGGGGGCGTGAACACCGGGGAGCTGTTTTTT; CDR3: CASNTGGVNTGELFF
J: TRBJ2-4; D: TRBD2; size: .; V: TRBV3-1/TRBV3-2; DNA: TGTGCCAGCAGCCATCGGGGGGGCAAAAACATTCAGTACTTC; CDR3: CASSHRGGKNIQYF
J: TRBJ2-1; D: TRBD2; size: .; V: TRBV24-1; DNA: TGTGCCACCGCCGGGAGGGCCCACAATGAGCAGTTCTTC; CDR3: CATAGRAHNEQFF
J: TRBJ2-7; D: TRBD1; size: .; V: TRBV30; DNA: TGTGCCTGGAATGTTGTACAGGGGGACCACGAGCAGTACTTC; CDR3: CAWNVVQGDHEQYF
J: TRBJ1-6; D: TRBD1; size: .; V: TRBV2; DNA: TGTGCCAGCAGTGACGACTACAGGGGACCCCTCCACTTT; CDR3: CASSDDYRGPLHF
J: TRBJ2-3; D: .; size: .; V: TRBV18; DNA: TGTGCCAGCTCACCCCGGGACAGCTCATTAGGGACTGCTAGCACAGATACGCAGTATTTT; CDR3: CASSPRDSSLGTASTDTQYF
J: TRBJ2-7; D: .; size: .; V: TRBV25-1; DNA: TGTGCCAGCAGTGAACACAATTACGAGCAGTACTTC; CDR3: CASSEHNYEQYF
J: TRBJ2-4; D: .; size: .; V: TRBV19; DNA: TGTGCCAGGAACCGGGAAGTCCCCCCAATCTTC; CDR3: CARNREVPPIF
J: TRBJ1-5; D: TRBD1; size: once; V: TRBV19; DNA: TGTGCCAGTACCACCGGGACAGGGGGATTCAATCAGCCCCAGCATTTT; CDR3: CASTTGTGGFNQPQHF
J: TRBJ2-1; D: .; size: .; V: TRBV5-1; DNA: TGCGCCAGCAGCTTGCAGGCGTTAGTTGGGAATGAGCAGTTCTTC; CDR3: CASSLQALVGNEQFF
J: TRBJ2-3; D: TRBD1; size: .; V: TRBV7-2; DNA: TGTGCCAGCAGCTTATCGGGGAGGGACAGGGCTTTAAATACGCAGTATTTT; CDR3: CASSLSGRDRALNTQYF
J: TRBJ2-1; D: TRBD2; size: once; V: TRBV5-5; DNA: TGTGCCAGCAGCCCCTTGCGGGGGGCGGGTTCCTACAATGAGCAGTTCTTC; CDR3: CASSPLRGAGSYNEQFF
J: TRBJ2-5; D: TRBD1; size: .; V: TRBV7-9; DNA: TGTGCCAGCAGCGCCGGACAGGGTGGCGAGACCCAGTACTTC; CDR3: CASSAGQGGETQYF
J: TRBJ1-2; D: TRBD1; size: .; V: TRBV7-8; DNA: TGTGCCAGCAGCTTAGCTGCCGGGACAGGGTCTGGCTACACCTTC; CDR3: CASSLAAGTGSGYTF
J: TRBJ2-7; D: TRBD1; size: .; V: TRBV5-3; DNA: TGTGCCAGAAGCTTCCCAGGGGGCTTATACGAGCAGTACTTC; CDR3: CARSFPGGLYEQYF
J: TRBJ1-1; D: TRBD1; size: .; V: TRBV7-6; DNA: TGTGCCAGCAGTAAGGGACAGGGCATCACTGAAGCTTTCTTT; CDR3: CASSKGQGITEAFF
J: TRBJ2-6; D: .; size: once; V: TRBV12-3/TRBV12-4; DNA: TGTGCCAGCACCCCGAGCGGGGCCAACGTCCTGACTTTC; CDR3: CASTPSGANVLTF
J: TRBJ2-7; D: .; size: .; V: TRBV28; DNA: TGTGCCACCAGACAGGACTCCTACGAGCAGTACTTC; CDR3: CATRQDSYEQYF
J: TRBJ1-5; D: .; size: .; V: TRBV27; DNA: TGTGCCAGCAGTTTCCGCATGTCAGGGGAGCCCCAGCATTTT; CDR3: CASSFRMSGEPQHF
J: TRBJ2-1; D: TRBD2; size: .; V: TRBV27; DNA: TGTGCCAGCAGTAAAATAGCGGGAGTCAATGAGCAGTTCTTC; CDR3: CASSKIAGVNEQFF